These 22 T cell receptor beta chains originate from one sample sequenced in a study of T cell changes during pregnancy in multiple sclerosis. The repertoire was sequenced with immunoSEQ multiplex PCR; TCRdb's copy has only in-frame clones and lacks some. The table includes 100,000 or so clones, 94% detected once. The source material was peripheral blood, sampled before pregnancy. Source of these receptors: a female donor with multiple sclerosis, enrolled in a pregnancy study.

The chain links TRBV25-1 to TRBJ2-3; no definite D call. Trimming pared 1 base from V and 5 bases from J, leaving 22 bases between. Germline CDR1 and CDR2: MGHDK and SYGVNS. This CDR3 contains 18 residues. CDR3 loop: CASSELADFPLSRDTQYF. The CDR3 nucleotides read TGTGCCAGCAGTGAATTAGCTGACTTCCCCCTATCAAGAGATACGCAGTATTTT.

This clone was seen just once. The chain has TRBV2 and TRBJ1-5; D possibly corresponds to TRBD1 (5 bases). CDR3 length: 14 amino acids. The V end lost 5 bases, the J end lost 5 bases, and 13 bases lay between the germline ends. The germline gives CDR1 SNHLY, CDR2 FYNNEI. CDR3 protein: CASSPGDSYQPQHF. In nucleotides, the CDR3 is TGTGCCAGCAGTCCGGGAGACAGTTATCAGCCCCAGCATTTT. The full variable domain, rest sourced from reference TRBV2 and TRBJ1-5, is EPEVTQTPSHQVTQMGQEVILRCVPISNHLYFYWYRQILGQKVEFLVSFYNNEISEKSEIFDDQFSVERPDGSNFTLKIRSTKLEDSAMYFCASSPGDSYQPQHFGDGTRLSIL.

This chain uses TRBV19 with TRBJ2-3, with 8 bases identical to TRBD2. CDR3 length: 16 amino acids. Germline trimming cut 3 bases from V and 3 bases from J; bases unmatched to any gene: 8. Germline CDR1 reads LNHDA; CDR2 reads SQIVND (reference sequence). CDR3 sequence: CASSIVSGSGTDTQYF. CDR3 bases: TGTGCCAGTAGTATCGTCAGCGGGAGTGGAACAGATACGCAGTATTTT.

This chain joins TRBV9 and TRBJ2-5; D may be TRBD2 (7 bases). Deletions cut 7 bases from V and 5 bases from J, with 21 bases between. CDR1 SGDLS and CDR2 YYNGEE come from the germline V gene. The CDR3 covers 15 residues. DNA of the CDR3: TGTGCCAGCGGGGAGATCCGCGGGGGCCGGGAGACCCAGTACTTC. Translating gives CASGEIRGGRETQYF.

This clone was counted a single time. The rearrangement links TRBV5-1 to TRBJ1-2; no reliable D call. The V gene lost 4 bases and the J gene lost 6 bases, with 16 bases spanning the gap. The CDR3 is 14 amino acids. Per the germline V gene, CDR1 is SGHRS and CDR2 is YFSETQ. CDR3 DNA sequence: TGCGCCAGCAGCCAACTTGGAGCGGGTGATGGCTACACCTTC. Translating gives CASSQLGAGDGYTF.

This clone was observed a single time. This rearrangement joins TRBV9 to TRBJ2-5; perhaps TRBD1 as D (6 bases). Looked up from germline, CDR1 is SGDLS and CDR2 is YYNGEE. Trimming cost V 3 bases and J 2 bases, with 14 bases left between them. CDR3 size: 15 residues. The DNA of the CDR3 is TGTGCCAGCAGCGCCCCTACAGGGATACAAGAGACCCAGTACTTC. This gives the protein CASSAPTGIQETQYF.

The chain links TRBV19 to TRBJ1-1; D unresolved. The CDR3 is made up of 12 amino acids. V lost 3 bases and J 1 base, leaving 3 bases between the germline ends. Germline CDR1 and CDR2: LNHDA and SQIVND (reference sequence). CDR3 DNA: TGTGCCAGTAGTATTCAGAACACTGAAGCTTTCTTT. It encodes CASSIQNTEAFF.

The V and J genes are TRBV7-2 and TRBJ2-1, with TRBD2 identical over 13 bases. Germline V gene sequence: CDR1 SGHTA, CDR2 FQGNSA. The CDR3 loop spans 15 amino acids. The V segment lost 5 bases and the J segment 4 bases; nucleotides outside the gene matches: 2. The DNA of the CDR3 is TGTGCCAGCAGCACACTAGCGGGAGGGTACAATGAGCAGTTCTTC. Protein sequence: CASSTLAGGYNEQFF.

The V and J genes are TRBV6-6 and TRBJ2-7; 9 nucleotides line up with TRBD1. Germline V gene data show CDR1 as MNHNY and CDR2 as SVGAGI (reference sequence). With V trimmed by 6 bases and J by 2 bases, 8 bases remained unmatched. CDR3 size: 15 residues. The CDR3 region has the DNA TGTGCCAGCAGCTCTAGGGGACAGGGACCCTACGAGCAGTACTTC. Amino acids: CASSSRGQGPYEQYF.

The V gene is TRBV10-2, the J gene TRBJ2-1; 11 bases are shared with TRBD2. CDR3 size: 15 residues. Germline CDR1 and CDR2: WSHSY and SAAADI. Losses at the gene ends were 3 bases for V and 5 bases for J; bases not matched to a gene: 3. The CDR3 DNA reads as TGCGCCAGCAGTGAATTGGGACTAGCGGACAATGAGCAGTTCTTC. Its translation: CASSELGLADNEQFF.

The chain recombines TRBV11-2 with TRBJ2-7; the D is unclear. The CDR3 extends over 14 amino acids. V lost 5 bases and J lost 6, with 17 bases in between. Germline CDR1 reads SGHAT; CDR2 reads FQNNGV. The CDR3 DNA reads TGTGCCAGCAGCATAGCCCAATTGAGCTCCGAGCAGTACTTC. It is translated as CASSIAQLSSEQYF.

The chain joins TRBV6-1 to TRBJ1-2, with D perhaps TRBD1 (5 bases). V gave up 0 bases and J gave up 5 bases, with 13 bases separating them. The CDR3 contains 15 residues. CDR1 and CDR2 from the germline V gene are MNHNS and SASEGT. For the CDR3, the DNA is TGTGCCAGCAGTGAAGCAGGGGTGGGCAGATATGGCTACACCTTC. Protein: CASSEAGVGRYGYTF.

The chain combines TRBV19 with TRBJ2-7; 9 bases are a match to TRBD2. V shed 7 bases, J shed 5 bases, and the junction held 9 bases outside the gene matches. Germline V CDR1 and CDR2: LNHDA, SQIVND (reference sequence). The CDR3 covers 14 residues. In DNA, the CDR3 is TGTGCCAGTACCGCGGTAGCGGGAGTACACGAGCAGTACTTC. It is translated as CASTAVAGVHEQYF.

The J gene is TRBJ2-7, the V gene TRBV6-5; the D gene is possibly TRBD1 (6 bases). CDR1 is MNHEY and CDR2 is SVGAGI in the germline V gene. V dropped 8 bases and J dropped 7 bases, with 12 bases sitting between them. CDR3 length: 11 residues. CDR3 in DNA: TGTGCCAGCGAACAGGGCCGAGAGCAGTACTTC. It encodes CASEQGREQYF.

The gene calls are TRBV4-2 and TRBJ2-7; 8 nucleotides line up with TRBD2. The CDR3 is 17 residues long. Trimming at V came to 4 bases and at J to 1 base, leaving 12 bases not matched to a gene. Germline CDR1 reads LGHNA; CDR2 reads YNFKEQ. In DNA form, the CDR3 reads TGTGCCAGCAGCCCTTCTGGGAGCGGGAGAAATTCCTACGAGCAGTACTTC. This codes for CASSPSGSGRNSYEQYF.

The V call is TRBV11-2, the J call TRBJ1-1, with D perhaps TRBD1 (5 bases). V gave up 4 bases and J gave up 12 bases, with 15 bases separating them. The CDR3 totals 12 residues. Germline V lookup: CDR1 SGHAT, CDR2 FQNNGV. In DNA form, the CDR3 reads TGTGCCAGCAGCTCCCTCAGCGGGGGAACTTTCTTT. It specifies CASSSLSGGTFF.

The chain joins TRBV7-3 to TRBJ2-7; tentatively, D is TRBD1 (5 bases). Germline CDR1 SGHTA, CDR2 FQGTGA. V was cut by 5 bases and J by 7 bases, with 15 bases left in between. CDR3 size: 13 residues. CDR3 protein: CASSRQGSGEQYF. CDR3 bases: TGTGCCAGCAGCCGTCAGGGTTCTGGTGAGCAGTACTTC.

The chain carries TRBV7-2 and TRBJ2-2; D ambiguous. The CDR3 is made up of 12 amino acids. Between the trimmed V and J ends, which lost 5 bases and 7 bases, there was a span of 8 bases. Looked up from germline, CDR1 is SGHTA and CDR2 is FQGNSA. This chain's CDR3 is CASSPSLGELFF. For the CDR3, the DNA is TGTGCCAGCAGCCCTTCTCTCGGGGAGCTGTTTTTT. The variable domain in full, with the rest retrieved from reference TRBV7-2 and TRBJ2-2, is GAGVSQSPSNKVTEKGKDVELRCDPISGHTALYWYRQSLGQGLEFLIYFQGNSAPDKSGLPSDRFSAERTGGSVSTLTIQRTQQEDSAVYLCASSPSLGELFFGEGSRLTVL.

J is TRBJ2-3 and V is TRBV19; 7 bases agree with TRBD2. V shed 1 base and J 3 bases; nucleotides not matched to a gene: 4. CDR1 and CDR2 (germline): LNHDA, SQIVND (reference sequence). This CDR3 has 15 residues. This CDR3 is CASSIVGGGTDTQYF. CDR3 nucleotide sequence: TGTGCCAGTAGTATAGTTGGGGGGGGGACAGATACGCAGTATTTT.

This clone has just one count. V usage is TRBV19 and J usage is TRBJ1-4; 10 bases map to TRBD1. Trimming cost V 2 bases and J 8 bases; bases outside gene matches: 5. Germline V CDR1 and CDR2: LNHDA, SQIVND (reference sequence). The length of the CDR3 is 15 residues. Written as DNA, the CDR3 is TGTGCCAGTAGTATACTGGGACAGGGGAGAGAAAAACTGTTTTTT. Its protein product is CASSILGQGREKLFF.

The V and J genes are TRBV27 and TRBJ1-5, with D unclear. This CDR3 spans 14 amino acids. CDR1 and CDR2 (germline): MNHEY, SMNVEV (reference sequence). V was trimmed by 6 bases and J by 2 bases, leaving 11 bases between them. The CDR3 spells CASRSPFGNQPQHF. CDR3 DNA: TGTGCCAGCAGGAGCCCGTTCGGCAATCAGCCCCAGCATTTT.

This chain connects TRBV27 to TRBJ2-2; D is perhaps TRBD1 (6 bases). This CDR3 comprises 17 residues. The V gene lost 1 base and the J gene lost 2 bases, with 14 bases spanning the gap. Germline V gene lookup returns CDR1 MNHEY and CDR2 SMNVEV (reference sequence). The CDR3, as DNA: TGTGCCAGCAGTTTATATAACCCAGGGGCCAACACCGGGGAGCTGTTTTTT. This encodes CASSLYNPGANTGELFF.